Included here is one T cell receptor (beta chain) sequence, with context. This sample was taken from a study of blood T cell repertoires in COVID-19. Sequenced by immunoSEQ multiplex PCR; TCRdb stores in-frame clones only, minus some. The profile shows some 59,000 clones, around 89% of them singletons. Germline V gives CDR1 SGDLS, CDR2 YYNGEE. The germline V and J ends were trimmed by 4 bases and 8 bases, with 15 bases remaining between them. This CDR3 has 13 amino acids. The sequencing sample was made of peripheral blood. This chain connects TRBV9 to TRBJ1-2; D ambiguous. This receptor was taken from a man aged 60 to 69 with acute or convalescent COVID-19. CDR3 in amino acids: CASSRRGDGGYTF. CDR3 bases: TGTGCCAGCAGCAGGCGCGGAGATGGGGGCTACACCTTC. The full variable domain, in which reference TRBV9 and TRBJ1-2 provide the parts outside the CDR3, is DSGVTQTPKHLITATGQRVTLRCSPRSGDLSVYWYQQSLDQGLQFLIQYYNGEERAKGNILERFSAQQFPDLHSELNLSSLELGDSALYFCASSRRGDGGYTFGSGTRLTVV.